This record concerns one T cell receptor (beta chain) sequence. These data originate in a study of CD8 T cells in Susac syndrome. The CDR3 runs to 15 residues. The germline gives CDR1 SGHAT, CDR2 FQNNGV. After removal of 6 bases from V and 4 bases from J, the junction contained 9 bases not matched to a gene. Reverse transcription of about 0.5 to 1 ug RNA used random hexamers. TCRdb fed the immunoSEQ multiplex PCR reads into MiXCR, producing one record per CDR3 protein. The sample shows roughly 200,000 distinct CDR3 sequences, 85% to 95% of them seen only once. The J gene is TRBJ2-7, the V gene TRBV11-2; 10 bases agree with TRBD1. The TCR originated in a human donor in good health. Material for sequencing was CD4+ T cells from PBMCs. CDR3 in amino acids: CASSRGQGIWYEQYV. CDR3 DNA sequence: TGTGCCAGCAGTCGGGGACAGGGGATATGGTACGAGCAGTACGTC.